The rows below give T cell receptor gamma chains drawn from one sample of a study of intestinal T cells in coeliac disease. TCRdb repeated clone calling on the multiplex PCR reads with CATT. The data show over 1,500 gamma-chain clones, around half seen once. Material for sequencing was a duodenal biopsy. These receptors came from a human donor with celiac disease. CDR3s include the opening cysteine and the closing phenylalanine or tryptophan. Some rows mark clone size as missing; the rest say once, few, many or name a class of expanded clone.

clone_size | j_call | v_call | cdr3_nt | cdr3_aa
few | TRGJ1/TRGJ2 | TRGV2 | TGTGCCACCTGGGACGGTTTGAATTATTATAAGAAACTCTTT | CATWDGLNYYKKLF
large | TRGJP2 | TRGV8 | TGTGCCACCTGGGATTGGCCAGGGCGTGATTGGATCAAGACGTTT | CATWDWPGRDWIKTF
- | TRGJ1/TRGJ2 | TRGV9 | TGTGCCTTGTGGAGGAGCCGGAATTATTATAAGAAACTCTTT | CALWRSRNYYKKLF
once | TRGJ1/TRGJ2 | TRGV8 | TGTGCTACCTTGATTAAGAAACTCTTT | CATLIKKLF
- | TRGJP1 | TRGV11 | - | CTTVPAGLGTGWFKIF
few | TRGJP2 | TRGV3 | TGTGCCACCTGGGACAGGCGAGATTGGATCAAGACGTTT | CATWDRRDWIKTF
- | TRGJ1/TRGJ2 | TRGV8 | TGTGCCACCTGGGATTCGACGTATAAGAAACTCTTT | CATWDSTYKKLF
- | TRGJ1/TRGJ2 | TRGV3 | TGTGCCGACCTGGGACAGGCTTCAAGCTATTATAAGAAACTCTTT | CADLGQASSYYKKLF
- | TRGJP2 | TRGV8 | TGCGCCACCTGCATTTATAGTAGTGATTGGATCAAGACGTTT | CATCIYSSDWIKTF
- | TRGJP1 | TRGV9 | TGTGCCTTGGCGGGGGCCACTGGTTGGTTCAAGATATTT | CALAGATGWFKIF
few | TRGJ1/TRGJ2 | TRGV3 | TGTGCCACCTGGGACAGGCGGAATAAGAAACTCTTT | CATWDRRNKKLF
- | TRGJ1/TRGJ2 | TRGV2 | TGTGCCACCTGGGGGGATAAGAAACTCTTT | CATWGDKKLF
- | TRGJ1/TRGJ2 | TRGV8 | TGTGCCACCTGGATGGTTCTTTATTATAAGAAACTCTTT | CATWMVLYYKKLF
- | TRGJ1/TRGJ2 | TRGV11 | TGTGCCTGCTGGATTAGGCACCTTATTTATAAGAAACTCTTT | CACWIRHLIYKKLF
few | TRGJP1 | TRGV8 | TGTGCCACCTGGGTCGGAACCACTGGTTGGTTCAAGATATTT | CATWVGTTGWFKIF
- | TRGJ1/TRGJ2 | TRGV10 | TGTGCTGCGTGGGACTTGGGGGGATATAAGAAACTCTTT | CAAWDLGGYKKLF
- | TRGJ1/TRGJ2 | TRGV8 | TGTGCCACCTGGGGCGTAAAGAAACTCTTT | CATWGVKKLF
- | TRGJP1 | TRGV11 | TGTGCCTGCTGGACTCCAGGGGAAACCACTGGTTGGTTCAAGATATTT | CACWTPGETTGWFKIF
- | TRGJP1 | TRGV2 | TGTGCCACCTGGGACGGGCCCGAGGTTTGCACTGGTTGGTTCAAGATATTT | CATWDGPEVCTGWFKIF
- | TRGJ1/TRGJ2 | TRGV2 | TGTGCCACCTGGGACGGGCTTGATTATAAGAAACTCTTT | CATWDGLDYKKLF
once | TRGJ1/TRGJ2 | TRGV3 | TGTGCCCACCTGGGACAGGTGGGCCAATTATGGTATTATAAGAAACTCTTT | CAHLGQVGQLWYYKKLF
- | TRGJP2 | TRGV2 | TGTGCCACCTGGGGACGGGGCCGTAGATCGAAGGGCGATTGGATCAAGACGTTT | CATWGRGRRSKGDWIKTF
large | TRGJP2 | TRGV11 | TGTGCCTGCTGGATTAGGCACGTCAAGGAGAGTAGTGATTGGATCAAGACGTTT | CACWIRHVKESSDWIKTF
- | TRGJ1/TRGJ2 | TRGV3 | TGTGCCACCTGGGACAGGCTCCATTATAAGAAACTCTTT | CATWDRLHYKKLF
- | TRGJ1/TRGJ2 | TRGV2 | TGTGCCACCTGGGACGTCTCCCATAAGAAACTCTTT | CATWDVSHKKLF
- | TRGJ1/TRGJ2 | TRGV9 | TGTGCCTTGTGGGAGGCGTCCTTTATTTATAAGAAACTCTTT | CALWEASFIYKKLF
few | TRGJ1/TRGJ2 | TRGV2 | TGTGCCACCTGGGACGGGCTGACGAAACTCTTT | CATWDGLTKLF
- | TRGJ1/TRGJ2 | TRGV10 | TGTGCTGCGTGGGATACCGGGTATTATAAGAAACTCTTT | CAAWDTGYYKKLF
few | TRGJ1/TRGJ2 | TRGV3 | TGTGCCACCTGGGACAGGCCCAAGTATTATAAGAAACTCTTT | CATWDRPKYYKKLF
- | TRGJ1/TRGJ2 | TRGV10 | TGTGCTGCGTGGGGTAAAAAGAAGAAACTCTTT | CAAWGKKKKLF
- | TRGJ1/TRGJ2 | TRGV10 | TGTGCTGCGTGGGATATGGGATATAAGAAACTCTTT | CAAWDMGYKKLF
- | TRGJ1/TRGJ2 | TRGV11 | TGTGCCTGCTGGATTAGCCCTTATTATAAGAAACTCTTT | CACWISPYYKKLF
- | TRGJP2 | TRGV2 | TGTGCCACCTGGGACGGGGAAGGTAGCGATTGGATCAAGACGTTT | CATWDGEGSDWIKTF
- | TRGJ1/TRGJ2 | TRGV2 | TGTGCCACCTGGGACGAGGAGAAACTCTTT | CATWDEEKLF
large | TRGJP1 | TRGV11 | TGTGCCTGCTGGATTTTAACCACTGGTTGGTTCAAGATATTT | CACWILTTGWFKIF
- | TRGJP2 | TRGV2 | TGTGCCACCTGGGGCAGCCATAGCAGTGATTGGATCAAGACGTTT | CATWGSHSSDWIKTF
large | TRGJ1/TRGJ2 | TRGV11 | TGTGCCTGCTGGATTAGGCTGCGGGTGGGTTATAAGAAACTCTTT | CACWIRLRVGYKKLF